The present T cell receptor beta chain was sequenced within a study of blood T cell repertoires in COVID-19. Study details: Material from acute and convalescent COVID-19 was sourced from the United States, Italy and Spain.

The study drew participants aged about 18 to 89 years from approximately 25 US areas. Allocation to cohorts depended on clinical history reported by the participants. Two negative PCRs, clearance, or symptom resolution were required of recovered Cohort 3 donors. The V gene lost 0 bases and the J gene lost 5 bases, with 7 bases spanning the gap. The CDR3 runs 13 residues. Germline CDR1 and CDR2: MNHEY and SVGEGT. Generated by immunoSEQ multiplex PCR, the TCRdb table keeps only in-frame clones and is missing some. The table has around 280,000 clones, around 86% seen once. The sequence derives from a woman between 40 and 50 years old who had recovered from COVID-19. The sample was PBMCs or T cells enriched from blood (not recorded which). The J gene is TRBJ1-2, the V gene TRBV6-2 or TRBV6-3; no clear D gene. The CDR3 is CASSYSRGYGYTF. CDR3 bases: TGTGCCAGCAGTTACTCGAGAGGTTATGGCTACACCTTC.